Following are 32 T cell receptor beta chains from one sample sequenced in a study of cytomegalovirus exposure and HLA in healthy donors. The repertoire was sequenced with immunoSEQ multiplex PCR; TCRdb's copy has only in-frame clones and lacks some. The sample has about 110,000 clones; approximately 91% are singletons. Input material: PBMCs. Source of these receptors: a woman between 18 and 29 years old in good health and CMV-seronegative.

This chain joins TRBV30 and TRBJ1-3, with unresolved D. CDR1 and CDR2 (germline): GTSNPN, SVGIG (reference sequence). The germline V and J ends were trimmed by 0 bases and 8 bases, with 5 bases remaining between them. The CDR3 is made up of 11 amino acids. CDR3 bases: TGTGCCTGGAGTGTACTGGACACCATATATTTT. Protein sequence: CAWSVLDTIYF.

The chain couples TRBV7-3 to TRBJ1-2; tentative D call: TRBD1 (5 bases). V lost 2 bases to trimming and J lost 6 bases, with 7 bases between them. CDR1 and CDR2 from the germline V gene are SGHTA and FQGTGA. The CDR3 is 12 amino acids. CDR3 loop: CASSLQGNGYTF. As DNA, the CDR3 is TGTGCCAGCAGCTTACAGGGAAATGGCTACACCTTC.

This sequence joins TRBV7-3 and TRBJ2-1, with D perhaps TRBD1 (5 bases). This CDR3 spans 15 amino acids. V lost 4 bases to trimming and J lost 4 bases, with 14 bases between them. Germline-derived CDR1 and CDR2 are SGHTA and FQGTGA. The CDR3 nucleotides are TGTGCCAGCAGCTACCACCAGACAGTATACAATGAGCAGTTCTTC. Protein: CASSYHQTVYNEQFF.

The rearrangement links TRBV11-2 to TRBJ2-1; D is ambiguous. This CDR3 is built from 14 residues. Between the trimmed V and J ends, which lost 5 bases and 8 bases, there was a span of 16 bases. From germline, CDR1 is SGHAT and CDR2 FQNNGV. The CDR3 region has the DNA TGTGCCAGCAGCACTCGCCCCTATCCGGATGAGCAGTTCTTC. Translation: CASSTRPYPDEQFF. Variable domain in full (rest from reference TRBV11-2 and TRBJ2-1): EAGVAQSPRYKIIEKRQSVAFWCNPISGHATLYWYQQILGQGPKLLIQFQNNGVVDDSQLPKDRFSAERLKGVDSTLKIQPAKLEDSAVYLCASSTRPYPDEQFFGPGTRLTVL.

The V call is TRBV4-1, the J call TRBJ2-3; 16 bases are a match to TRBD2. V was clipped by 2 bases and J by 1 base; unmatched bases: 3. Germline assignment: CDR1 MGHRA and CDR2 YSYEKL. The CDR3 has 18 amino acids. CDR3 bases: TGCGCCAGCAGCCAACCGGGACTAGCGGGGGGGGGCACAGATACGCAGTATTTT. This encodes CASSQPGLAGGGTDTQYF.

The rearrangement uses TRBV6-1 and TRBJ1-6, with D uncertain. There are 16 residues in the CDR3. Trimming cost V 2 bases and J 3 bases, with 11 bases left between them. CDR1 and CDR2 from the germline V gene are MNHNS and SASEGT. CDR3 loop: CASSEWESNYNSPLHF. CDR3 nucleotides: TGTGCCAGCAGTGAATGGGAGTCCAACTATAATTCACCCCTCCACTTT.

In this sample, this clone turned up once. The chain employs TRBV18 and TRBJ2-3; tentative D call: TRBD2 (6 bases). The germline V gene has CDR1 KGHSH and CDR2 LQKENI. Trimming left V 6 bases short and J 1 base short, with 11 bases between. The CDR3 covers 14 residues. The CDR3 sequence is CASSPGGGTDTQYF. The CDR3 nucleotides read TGTGCCAGCTCGCCCGGAGGGGGCACAGATACGCAGTATTTT. The full variable domain, with the rest looked up from reference TRBV18 and TRBJ2-3, is NAGVMQNPRHLVRRRGQEARLRCSPMKGHSHVYWYRQLPEEGLKFMVYLQKENIIDESGMPKERFSAEFPKEGPSILRIQQVVRGDSAAYFCASSPGGGTDTQYFGPGTRLTVL.

The V gene is TRBV7-9, the J gene TRBJ1-1; 8 positions agree with TRBD1. The V segment lost 2 bases and the J segment 8 bases; nucleotides outside the gene matches: 7. This CDR3 is built from 14 residues. Germline CDR1 is SEHNR and CDR2 is FQNEAQ (reference sequence). The CDR3, as DNA: TGTGCCAGCAGCTTAAGTGACAGGGGAGGCGAAGCTTTCTTT. Translation: CASSLSDRGGEAFF.

This clone was seen only a few times. The chain employs TRBV28 and TRBJ1-5; D is ambiguous. Germline V gives CDR1 MDHEN, CDR2 SYDVKM. The length of the CDR3 is 16 residues. Trimming took off 3 bases at V and 6 bases at J, with 18 bases between the two ends. CDR3 sequence (DNA): TGTGCCAGCAGTTTCCCCGTGGACGGGAGATCTCAGCCCCAGCATTTT. It translates to CASSFPVDGRSQPQHF.

The chain links TRBV11-2 to TRBJ1-4; TRBD1 is a possible D gene (6 bases). V lost 2 bases to trimming and J lost 7 bases, with 14 bases between them. The V gene's germline CDR1 is SGHAT and CDR2 FQNNGV. CDR3 length equals 15 residues. The CDR3 nucleotides are TGTGCCAGCAGCTTATGGGGGCGGACGGGTGAAAAACTGTTTTTT. Translation: CASSLWGRTGEKLFF.

J is TRBJ2-3 and V is TRBV5-1; D is perhaps TRBD2 (5 bases). The germline V gene encodes CDR1 SGHRS and CDR2 YFSETQ. This CDR3 spans 14 amino acids. Trimming left V 0 bases short and J 4 bases short, with 9 bases between. DNA for the CDR3: TGCGCCAGCAGCTTGGGGGTGCGGGCAGATACGCAGTATTTT. Protein: CASSLGVRADTQYF.

This chain joins TRBV11-2 and TRBJ2-5; 9 positions agree with TRBD2. V dropped 8 bases and J dropped 3; count of bases not matched to a gene: 7. Germline-derived CDR1 and CDR2 are SGHAT and FQNNGV. CDR3 length equals 14 residues. In DNA form, the CDR3 reads TGTGCCAGCGCCCTGAGACTAGCGGAAGAGACCCAGTACTTC. It yields the protein CASALRLAEETQYF. The variable domain in full, with the rest retrieved from reference TRBV11-2 and TRBJ2-5, is EAGVAQSPRYKIIEKRQSVAFWCNPISGHATLYWYQQILGQGPKLLIQFQNNGVVDDSQLPKDRFSAERLKGVDSTLKIQPAKLEDSAVYLCASALRLAEETQYFGPGTRLLVL.

V usage is TRBV5-4 and J usage is TRBJ1-2, with D perhaps matching TRBD1 (5 bases). Trimming removed 2 bases from V and 2 bases from J, with 10 bases in between. The CDR3 covers 14 residues. Germline assignment: CDR1 SGHNT and CDR2 YYREEE (reference sequence). CDR3 bases: TGTGCCAGCAGCTTTCAGGGTGAGAACTATGGCTACACCTTC. This translates into CASSFQGENYGYTF.

This clone was recorded once. The V call is TRBV30, the J call TRBJ2-5; D might be TRBD2 (5 bases). The V end lost 5 bases, the J end lost 0 bases, and 10 bases lay between the germline ends. Germline lookup yields CDR1 GTSNPN and CDR2 SVGIG (reference sequence). There are 13 residues in the CDR3. This CDR3 reads CAWDSGNQETQYF. The CDR3 DNA is TGTGCCTGGGACTCGGGAAACCAAGAGACCCAGTACTTC. Based on the CDR3 plus reference TRBV30 and TRBJ2-5, the full variable domain is SQTIHQWPATLVQPVGSPLSLECTVEGTSNPNLYWYRQAAGRGLQLLFYSVGIGQISSEVPQNLSASRPQDRQFILSSKKLLLSDSGFYLCAWDSGNQETQYFGPGTRLLVL.

This chain uses TRBV5-1 with TRBJ2-7; 9 bases map to TRBD1. CDR3 length equals 17 residues. Germline CDR1 SGHRS, CDR2 YFSETQ. J was trimmed by 3 bases and V by 4 bases; bases with no gene match: 14. The CDR3 coding sequence is TGCGCCAGCAGCAATTCACAATCCGGGACAGGGAACTACGAGCAGTACTTC. It specifies CASSNSQSGTGNYEQYF. Using reference TRBV5-1 and TRBJ2-7 for the parts outside the CDR3, the full variable domain is KAGVTQTPRYLIKTRGQQVTLSCSPISGHRSVSWYQQTPGQGLQFLFEYFSETQRNKGNFPGRFSGRQFSNSRSEMNVSTLELGDSALYLCASSNSQSGTGNYEQYFGPGTRLTVT.

The gene calls are TRBV29-1 and TRBJ2-7; 8 bases are a match to TRBD1. V lost 3 bases to trimming and J lost 5 bases; unmatched junction nucleotides: 12. CDR1 is SQVTM, CDR2 ANQGSEA, per germline. The CDR3 runs 15 residues. The CDR3 region is CSVELGQGPFHEQYF. Here the CDR3 DNA reads TGCAGCGTTGAGCTCGGACAGGGCCCATTCCACGAGCAGTACTTC.

In this sample, this clone turned up a few times. The rearrangement joins TRBV4-3 to TRBJ2-5; 10 nucleotides match TRBD2. The CDR3 consists of 17 residues. CDR1 is LGHNA, CDR2 YSLEER, per germline. The junction had 12 bases not matched to a gene; V was cut back by 4 bases and J by 4 bases. In nucleotides, the CDR3 is TGCGCCAGCAGCCTCTATTGGCTAGCGGGGGATGGAGAGACCCAGTACTTC. Translated: CASSLYWLAGDGETQYF.

The chain recombines TRBV6-5 with TRBJ2-1; the match to TRBD2 covers 12 bases. The CDR3 totals 15 residues. After removal of 7 bases from V and 2 bases from J, the junction contained 3 bases not matched to a gene. The V gene's germline CDR1 is MNHEY and CDR2 SVGAGI. CDR3 in DNA: TGTGCCAGCACCCGACTAGCGGGGGCCTACAATGAGCAGTTCTTC. Amino acid sequence: CASTRLAGAYNEQFF.

The chain joins TRBV30 to TRBJ2-5; a weak D match, TRBD2 (5 bases). This CDR3 is 13 amino acids long. Germline CDR1 is GTSNPN and CDR2 is SVGIG (reference sequence). Between the trimmed V and J ends, which lost 2 bases and 5 bases, there was a span of 12 bases. CDR3 DNA: TGTGCCTGGAGTCGACTATCACGGGAGACCCAGTACTTC. Its protein is CAWSRLSRETQYF.

DNA of the CDR3: TGTGCCAGCTCACAAGCGGGGACGGGATATGGCTACACCTTC. Encoded protein: CASSQAGTGYGYTF. The chain carries TRBV18 and TRBJ1-2; D is possibly TRBD1 (5 bases). This CDR3 is 14 amino acids long. The V and J ends lost 4 bases and 5 bases respectively, with 14 bases between them. CDR1 is KGHSH and CDR2 is LQKENI in the germline V gene.

On this clone: The same CDR3 arises from other DNA sequences in this sample as well. The chain links TRBV13 to TRBJ2-1; the D gene is possibly TRBD1 (5 bases). The V end was cut by 5 bases, the J end by 3 bases, with 11 bases between. From germline, CDR1 is PRHDT and CDR2 FYEKMQ (reference sequence). The CDR3 totals 14 residues. CDR3 nucleotide sequence: TGTGCCAGCAGCCTGGGCACAGGCTACAATGAGCAGTTCTTC. It is translated as CASSLGTGYNEQFF.

V gene TRBV6-5 combines with J gene TRBJ2-7; 7 bases line up with TRBD1. The CDR3 extends over 13 amino acids. V lost 4 bases, J lost 5 bases, and 5 bases stayed unmatched. The germline CDR1 and CDR2 sequences are MNHEY and SVGAGI. The CDR3 protein is CASSLTGPDEQYF. CDR3 coding DNA: TGTGCCAGCAGTTTGACAGGGCCCGACGAGCAGTACTTC.

The rearrangement joins TRBV6-1 to TRBJ2-4; TRBD2 might be the D (6 bases). The CDR3 has 14 amino acids. The ends were cut back, 6 bases at V and 4 bases at J, with 13 bases in the middle. Germline V gives CDR1 MNHNS, CDR2 SASEGT. The DNA of the CDR3 is TGTGCCAGCAGGGTCGGGGGAGGAAAAAACATTCAGTACTTC. The encoded protein is CASRVGGGKNIQYF.

The chain employs TRBV9 and TRBJ1-1; D call uncertain. Deletions cut 4 bases from V and 0 bases from J, with 7 bases between. The CDR3 length is 13 residues. Germline CDR1 is SGDLS and CDR2 is YYNGEE. The CDR3 DNA follows: TGTGCCAGCAGCCCCCTAATGAACACTGAAGCTTTCTTT. Residues: CASSPLMNTEAFF. The full variable domain, in which reference TRBV9 and TRBJ1-1 provide the parts outside the CDR3, is DSGVTQTPKHLITATGQRVTLRCSPRSGDLSVYWYQQSLDQGLQFLIQYYNGEERAKGNILERFSAQQFPDLHSELNLSSLELGDSALYFCASSPLMNTEAFFGQGTRLTVV.

The V and J genes are TRBV7-3 and TRBJ2-1, with TRBD1 identical over 7 bases. Germline lookup yields CDR1 SGHTA and CDR2 FQGTGA. The CDR3 has 15 residues. J was trimmed by 6 bases and V by 2 bases; bases with no gene match: 7. The CDR3 reads CASSLDGTVGNEQFF. In DNA, the CDR3 is TGTGCCAGCAGCTTAGACGGGACAGTAGGCAATGAGCAGTTCTTC.

The V gene is TRBV10-2, the J gene TRBJ2-2; perhaps TRBD1 as D (5 bases). This CDR3 has 14 amino acids. The germline V gene has CDR1 WSHSY and CDR2 SAAADI. The V gene lost 7 bases and the J gene lost 1 base, with 10 bases spanning the gap. The CDR3 bases are TGCGCCAGCATCAAGACAGTGAACACCGGGGAGCTGTTTTTT. Residues: CASIKTVNTGELFF.

The chain uses TRBV5-4 and TRBJ2-4, with 8 bases matching TRBD2. Germline lookup yields CDR1 SGHNT and CDR2 YYREEE (reference sequence). The CDR3 length is 17 residues. The ends lost 3 bases at V and 0 bases at J; junction bases unmatched: 8. The CDR3: CASSSGAGGVAKNIQYF. CDR3 DNA: TGTGCCAGCAGCTCCGGTGCGGGGGGCGTAGCCAAAAACATTCAGTACTTC.

The gene calls are TRBV18 and TRBJ2-1; 9 nucleotides agree with TRBD2. Germline-derived CDR1 and CDR2 are KGHSH and LQKENI. The CDR3 totals 15 residues. V lost 1 base to trimming and J lost 10 bases; unmatched junction nucleotides: 8. For the CDR3, the DNA is TGTGCCAGCTCACCACTCCGACTAGCGGTATTAGAGCAGTTCTTC. It yields the protein CASSPLRLAVLEQFF.

The chain has TRBV7-9 and TRBJ1-1; D not resolved. The germline gives CDR1 SEHNR, CDR2 FQNEAQ (reference sequence). Trimming left V 6 bases short and J 8 bases short, with 16 bases between. The CDR3 spans 13 residues. CDR3 loop: CASRQNEGVEAFF. In DNA form, the CDR3 reads TGTGCCAGCAGACAAAACGAGGGAGTGGAAGCTTTCTTT.

The DNA of the CDR3 is TGTGCCAGCAGCCCCCCAGGGGTCCGCACAGATACGCAGTATTTT. Its translation: CASSPPGVRTDTQYF. V gene TRBV7-2 combines with J gene TRBJ2-3, with D possibly TRBD1 on 6 matching bases. The CDR3 has 15 residues. Trimming left V 5 bases short and J 1 base short, with 13 bases between. The germline CDR1 and CDR2 sequences are SGHTA and FQGNSA.

V and J are TRBV4-3 and TRBJ1-5; unclear D gene. The V end lost 0 bases, the J end lost 4 bases, and 13 bases lay between the germline ends. Looked up from germline, CDR1 is LGHNA and CDR2 is YSLEER. The CDR3 has 16 amino acids. The CDR3 is CASSQEMGLRNQPQHF. The CDR3 region has the DNA TGCGCCAGCAGCCAAGAAATGGGCCTACGGAATCAGCCCCAGCATTTT.

A single count supports this clone. This rearrangement joins TRBV9 to TRBJ2-6; unclear D gene. There are 18 residues in the CDR3. The germline V gene has CDR1 SGDLS and CDR2 YYNGEE. Trimming removed 2 bases at V and 0 bases at J, with 15 bases between. The CDR3 is CASSVPMFPSSGANVLTF. For the CDR3, the DNA is TGTGCCAGCAGCGTCCCAATGTTTCCTAGCTCTGGGGCCAACGTCCTGACTTTC.